A single sample gave rise to the 20 T cell receptor beta chains below, sequenced in a study of blood T cell repertoires in COVID-19 (dated by TCRdb to between 2020 and 2021). To prepare the library, the immunoSEQ multiplex PCR assay was applied. Entries here come from immuneACCESS through TCRdb and include only in-frame sequences with V and J called. Some clones fail to appear in such tables; in the studies checked, an unresolved V gene covers under half of the shortfall, and the cause of the remainder is unknown. This sample comprises fewer than 300,000 clones, approximately 80% of them detected only once. Clones ranked in the top ten supply 8.6% of the sample. The material sequenced was peripheral blood. These TCRs come from a human donor in a cohort sampled during active COVID-19.

The rearrangement uses TRBV11-2 and TRBJ2-7, with 11 positions matching TRBD1. The CDR3 is 16 amino acids. V trimming: 4 bases; J trimming: 2 bases; junction bases outside the gene matches: 7. CDR1 and CDR2 from the germline V gene are SGHAT and FQNNGV. The CDR3 reads CASSWRGQGVPYEQYF. The CDR3 bases are TGTGCCAGCAGCTGGCGGGGACAGGGGGTTCCCTACGAGCAGTACTTC.

This clone has only one observation. The chain is built from TRBV5-1 and TRBJ2-1, with 11 bases fitting TRBD2. CDR1 SGHRS and CDR2 YFSETQ come from the germline V gene. This CDR3 spans 15 amino acids. The J segment lost 5 bases and the V segment lost 5 bases, leaving 6 bases of the junction unmatched. The DNA for the CDR3 is TGCGCCAGCAGATTGATAGCGGGGGGGAACAATGAGCAGTTCTTC. As protein: CASRLIAGGNNEQFF. The whole variable domain, remainder taken from reference TRBV5-1 and TRBJ2-1, is KAGVTQTPRYLIKTRGQQVTLSCSPISGHRSVSWYQQTPGQGLQFLFEYFSETQRNKGNFPGRFSGRQFSNSRSEMNVSTLELGDSALYLCASRLIAGGNNEQFFGPGTRLTVL.

The V and J genes are TRBV11-2 and TRBJ2-3; 8 nucleotides line up with TRBD2. Germline V lookup: CDR1 SGHAT, CDR2 FQNNGV. The trim removed 2 bases at V and 7 bases at J, leaving 8 bases unmatched. This CDR3 is 15 amino acids long. The CDR3 protein is CASSLSGTSPHTQYF. The CDR3 region has the DNA TGTGCCAGCAGCTTATCCGGGACTAGTCCCCATACGCAGTATTTT.

This clone was seen a single time. This chain uses TRBV7-8 with TRBJ2-5; possibly TRBD1 for D (5 bases). The CDR3 length is 13 residues. From germline, CDR1 is SGHVS and CDR2 FQNEAQ. V was pared by 8 bases and J by 2 bases, with 12 bases between. CDR3 bases: TGTGCCAGCTTCAGGGCGCGACAAGAGACCCAGTACTTC. It translates to CASFRARQETQYF.

The chain couples TRBV12-3 or TRBV12-4 to TRBJ1-2; TRBD1 aligns across 10 bases. The CDR3 has 13 residues. With V trimmed by 6 bases and J by 5 bases, 3 bases remained unmatched. The CDR3 is CASRSGQGYGYTF. The CDR3 DNA reads as TGTGCCAGCAGGTCGGGACAGGGGTATGGCTACACCTTC.

V usage is TRBV20-1 and J usage is TRBJ1-2; D not resolved. The CDR3 spans 12 residues. The V end was cut by 3 bases, the J end by 5 bases, with 10 bases between. Looked up from germline, CDR1 is DFQATT and CDR2 is SNEGSKA (reference sequence). The CDR3 here is CSASSSGYGYTF. The CDR3 DNA sequence: TGCAGTGCTAGTTCATCGGGGTATGGCTACACCTTC.

The chain's CDR3 is CASAVLPTSTDTQYF. CDR3 in DNA: TGTGCCAGCGCCGTCCTCCCGACTAGCACAGATACGCAGTATTTT. The chain combines TRBV27 with TRBJ2-3; D is undetermined. This CDR3 region has 15 residues. Germline assignment: CDR1 MNHEY and CDR2 SMNVEV (reference sequence). Trimming cost V 8 bases and J 0 bases, with 15 bases left between them.

The CDR3 nucleotides are TGCGCCAGCAGCCCCCCAGGCACTGAAGCTTTCTTT. Its protein is CASSPPGTEAFF. The rearrangement joins TRBV5-1 to TRBJ1-1; D uncertain. The germline V gene encodes CDR1 SGHRS and CDR2 YFSETQ. The V gene lost 4 bases and the J gene lost 4 bases, with 8 bases spanning the gap. CDR3 size: 12 residues.

The chain combines TRBV21-1 with TRBJ1-3. TRBV21-1 counts as a pseudogene. The CDR3 consists of 14 residues. The CDR3 bases are TGTGCCAGCAGAGCGGTATACTCTGGAAACACCATATATTTT. It specifies CASRAVYSGNTIYF.

The rearrangement joins TRBV7-3 to TRBJ1-1, with 9 bases that match TRBD1. The germline V gene has CDR1 SGHTA and CDR2 FQGTGA. The CDR3 has 17 amino acids. V was pared by 2 bases and J by 1 base, with 8 bases of the junction left unmatched. The CDR3 region is CASSLGDRAGRNTEAFF. In DNA, the CDR3 is TGTGCCAGCAGCTTAGGGGACAGGGCGGGTAGGAACACTGAAGCTTTCTTT.

The chain has TRBV7-9 and TRBJ2-6; D is uncertain. V gave up 5 bases and J gave up 6 bases, with 14 bases separating them. The CDR3 loop spans 15 amino acids. CDR1 is SEHNR and CDR2 is FQNEAQ in the germline V gene (reference sequence). This chain's CDR3 is CASSRYDESANVLTF. The CDR3 DNA sequence: TGTGCCAGCAGCCGCTACGATGAATCGGCCAACGTCCTGACTTTC.

V gene TRBV28 combines with J gene TRBJ1-4; 8 positions match TRBD1. Germline V CDR1 and CDR2: MDHEN, SYDVKM. This CDR3 has 14 residues. V lost 3 bases and J lost 8; bases outside the gene matches: 5. In DNA form, the CDR3 reads TGTGCCAGCAGTTTTTTCAGGGGGCTCGAAAAACTGTTTTTT. Translating it yields CASSFFRGLEKLFF.

This chain links TRBV6-5 with TRBJ1-4; D is possibly TRBD1 (6 bases). Germline V CDR1 and CDR2: MNHEY, SVGAGI. Trimming removed 6 bases at V and 2 bases at J, with 7 bases between. CDR3 length: 13 residues. The CDR3 region has the DNA TGTGCCAGCAGAGGACAGACTAATGAAAAACTGTTTTTT. It yields the protein CASRGQTNEKLFF.

A single count supports this clone. V usage is TRBV10-3 and J usage is TRBJ2-1; D is undetermined. This CDR3 contains 16 residues. From germline, CDR1 is ENHRY and CDR2 SYGVKD. V lost 0 bases, J lost 5 bases, and 14 bases lay in between. Here the CDR3 reads CAISESVGAIDNEQFF. DNA of the CDR3: TGTGCCATCAGTGAGTCGGTGGGCGCGATAGACAATGAGCAGTTCTTC.

The rearrangement joins TRBV27 to TRBJ2-2; TRBD2 matches 16 bases. The CDR3 covers 17 residues. Germline V lookup: CDR1 MNHEY, CDR2 SMNVEV (reference sequence). CDR3 amino acids: CASAGLAGGFMSGELFF. The CDR3 DNA follows: TGTGCAAGCGCGGGACTAGCGGGGGGGTTTATGTCCGGGGAGCTGTTTTTT.

The chain combines TRBV2 with TRBJ1-3; possible D gene TRBD1, 5 bases. Trimming removed 5 bases from V and 0 bases from J, with 11 bases in between. From germline, CDR1 is SNHLY and CDR2 FYNNEI. The length of the CDR3 is 15 residues. The CDR3 DNA reads TGTGCCAGCAGTAGTTCCGGGGGCTCTGGAAACACCATATATTTT. Amino acid sequence: CASSSSGGSGNTIYF.

The V call is TRBV11-3, the J call TRBJ2-5, with a tentative D call TRBD2 (6 bases). Trimming took 5 bases from V and 5 from J, leaving 15 bases between them. This CDR3 spans 14 amino acids. CDR1 is SGHNT, CDR2 YENEEA, per germline. In nucleotides, the CDR3 is TGTGCCAGCAGCCCAGGAGGGGCTGGGGAGACCCAGTACTTC. Amino acids: CASSPGGAGETQYF.

V usage is TRBV19 and J usage is TRBJ1-2; 10 bases fit TRBD1. This CDR3 spans 17 amino acids. CDR1 LNHDA and CDR2 SQIVND come from the germline V gene (reference sequence). V was clipped by 3 bases and J by 4 bases; unmatched bases: 11. CDR3 sequence: CASSMALDRGRAYGYTF. DNA for the CDR3: TGTGCCAGTAGTATGGCCCTCGACAGGGGGCGGGCCTATGGCTACACCTTC.

V is TRBV21-1 and J is TRBJ1-5; the table's D gene call, TRBD1, was not cross checked with the DNA. TRBV21-1 constitutes a pseudogene. This CDR3 contains 14 residues. The CDR3 bases are TGTGCCAGCCCAAACGGACAGGGCAATCAGCCCCAGCATTTT. Protein product: CASPNGQGNQPQHF.

J is TRBJ2-3 and V is TRBV27; 8 positions agree with TRBD1. The V and J ends lost 2 bases and 2 bases, in that order; junction bases with no gene match: 3. Looked up from germline, CDR1 is MNHEY and CDR2 is SMNVEV (reference sequence). The CDR3 sequence is 15 residues long. This CDR3 reads CASSLLQGATDTQYF. The CDR3 nucleotides read TGTGCCAGCAGTTTACTGCAGGGGGCCACAGATACGCAGTATTTT.